The T cell receptor beta chain under discussion was sequenced for a study of T cell repertoires in cytomegalovirus infection (dated by TCRdb to the late 2010s). Some background on the complete study: The peptide stimulations were aimed at well-studied HLA-B-restricted epitopes as well as recently identified HLA-C-restricted CMV epitopes, whose presentation resists viral immunomodulation. Donor HLA type was relevant to the analysis, because carriage of CMV infection together with the matching HLA type was indicated by public TCR beta signatures. The investigation overall reported the following: Cumulative frequency of public TCR beta family members discriminated carriers of CMV infection plus the relevant HLA type in this cohort and an independent approximately 360-donor cohort. The ex vivo response was dominated by HLA-C-restricted CMV-specific TCR beta clonotypes, which also provided the single most frequent clonotype in two of eight donors.

The germline V and J ends show losses of 5 bases and 0 bases respectively, and no gene match explains 7 bases of the junction. Measured from the cysteine to the phenylalanine, the CDR3 is 17 residues long. Only the CDR3 part of the read is kept: 51 bases, read in frame from the first base. CDR1 SGHVS and CDR2 FQNEAQ were looked up in the germline V gene. Sequencing was carried out with an Illumina HiSeq 1500. Starting from the raw public reads, TCRdb applied fastp trimming at Q25, assembled clones with MiXCR and retained in-frame beta chains. Rows are combined by CDR3 protein, so each entry shows the most common genes and DNA. Counted in this sample were roughly 27,000 distinct CDR3 sequences; roughly a fifth of them appeared once. The ten top clones hold roughly 80% of the sample. This clonotype was observed a few times. Its antigen target is currently unknown. No base qualities exist here, and no much larger clone lies one base off it.

The treatment or condition label on this specimen signifies: in vitro stimulation with specific CMV peptide epitopes to enrich CMV-specific T cells. The rearrangement joined TRBV7-8 to TRBJ2-1; TRBD2 matches 10 bases in the middle. The material was CD8+ T cells from cultured PBMCs, obtained from culture after CMV antigen stimulation. The TCR sequence derives from a human donor in good health (CMV status not recorded). Some clones in this sample may be carry-over from other donors' samples. The DNA reads as follows: TGTGCCAGCAGCCTCAGGACTAGCGGAAGCTCCTACAATGAGCAGTTCTTC. The resulting protein is CASSLRTSGSSYNEQFF.